The 24 T cell receptor beta chains presented below share a single source sample, sequenced in a study of CD8 T cells in ankylosing spondylitis. TCRdb redid the calling of the 5' RACE reads with MiXCR, one entry per CDR3 protein. The sample carries approximately 140,000 distinct CDR3 sequences, roughly 7.7% recorded once. The sequenced sample was synovial fluid, either unsorted or a sorted T cell fraction (not recorded which). The receptors originated from a male donor with ankylosing spondylitis.

This clonotype appeared a few times. CDR3 nucleotide sequence: TGTGCCAGCAGCTTTCGGCGGGGGCCGAACACTGAAGCTTTCTTT. It encodes CASSFRRGPNTEAFF. V gene TRBV5-6 combines with J gene TRBJ1-1; D might be TRBD1 (6 bases). The CDR3 is 15 residues long. CDR1 is SGHDT and CDR2 is YYEEEE in the germline V gene. Trimming took 2 bases from V and 1 from J, leaving 12 bases between them.

This clonotype was detected many times. V usage is TRBV5-4 and J usage is TRBJ1-4; TRBD1 agrees at 12 bases. Germline CDR1 is SGHNT and CDR2 is YYREEE (reference sequence). CDR3 length equals 16 residues. Trimming took 4 bases from V and 8 from J; bases not matched to a gene: 9. The CDR3 loop is CASSQTRGTGGEKLFF. The CDR3 DNA reads as TGTGCCAGCAGCCAAACGCGCGGGACAGGGGGCGAAAAACTGTTTTTT.

This clonotype was detected a few times. This rearrangement joins TRBV7-2 to TRBJ2-7, with D perhaps TRBD1 (6 bases). Germline lookup yields CDR1 SGHTA and CDR2 FQGNSA. This CDR3 region has 15 residues. Trimming took off 2 bases at V and 9 bases at J, with 20 bases between the two ends. The CDR3 protein is CASSLTSTGKYWQYF. The CDR3, as DNA: TGTGCCAGCAGCTTAACCTCAACAGGGAAGTATTGGCAGTACTTC. The full variable domain, completed using reference TRBV7-2 and TRBJ2-7, is GAGVSQSPSNKVTEKGKDVELRCDPISGHTALYWYRQSLGQGLEFLIYFQGNSAPDKSGLPSDRFSAERTGGSVSTLTIQRTQQEDSAVYLCASSLTSTGKYWQYFGPGTRLTVT.

The chain has TRBV19 and TRBJ1-1; D is possibly TRBD1 (5 bases). V was pared by 7 bases and J by 4 bases, with 13 bases between. This CDR3 region has 13 residues. Germline CDR1 LNHDA, CDR2 SQIVND (reference sequence). The CDR3 protein is CASNLRDGTEAFF. For the CDR3, the DNA is TGTGCCAGTAACCTCAGGGACGGCACTGAAGCTTTCTTT.

This clonotype has at least ten counts. V is TRBV20-1 and J is TRBJ1-1; 10 nucleotides align to TRBD1. The CDR3 length is 13 residues. From germline, CDR1 is DFQATT and CDR2 SNEGSKA (reference sequence). Losses at the gene ends were 5 bases for V and 3 bases for J; bases not matched to a gene: 3. The CDR3 loop reads CSASGQGDTEAFF. The CDR3 DNA follows: TGCAGTGCTTCCGGACAGGGGGACACTGAAGCTTTCTTT.

The J gene is TRBJ1-2, the V gene TRBV7-9; 9 bases are shared with TRBD1. Germline lookup yields CDR1 SEHNR and CDR2 FQNEAQ (reference sequence). The CDR3 consists of 12 residues. Germline trimming cut 5 bases from V and 6 bases from J; bases unmatched to any gene: 1. The DNA for the CDR3 is TGTGCCAGCAGCCGACAGGGGGATGGCTACACCTTC. Translated, it gives CASSRQGDGYTF.

This clonotype showed up many times. The chain uses TRBV2 and TRBJ2-1; 8 bases are a match to TRBD2. Losses at the gene ends were 3 bases for V and 3 bases for J; bases not matched to a gene: 4. Germline CDR1 is SNHLY and CDR2 is FYNNEI. There are 15 residues in the CDR3. This CDR3 reads CASSDRLAIYNEQFF. The CDR3 DNA follows: TGTGCCAGCAGTGATAGACTAGCGATCTACAATGAGCAGTTCTTC.

This clonotype was recorded at least ten times. This chain links TRBV10-3 with TRBJ1-1; no clear D. The V gene lost 0 bases and the J gene lost 0 bases, with 14 bases spanning the gap. There are 17 residues in the CDR3. CDR1 and CDR2 from the germline V gene are ENHRY and SYGVKD. The CDR3 DNA follows: TGTGCCATCAGTGAGTCTAAAGGGAGTTTTGTGAACACTGAAGCTTTCTTT. Residues: CAISESKGSFVNTEAFF.

At least ten counts were recorded for this clonotype. The chain is built from TRBV2 and TRBJ2-7; 12 bases line up with TRBD2. With V trimmed by 4 bases and J by 4 bases, 2 bases remained unmatched. Germline V lookup: CDR1 SNHLY, CDR2 FYNNEI. This CDR3 contains 14 residues. The CDR3 loop is CASSGLAGAYEQYF. CDR3 in DNA: TGTGCCAGCAGTGGACTAGCGGGAGCTTACGAGCAGTACTTC.

This clonotype was detected only a few times. V is TRBV10-3 and J is TRBJ1-2, with TRBD1 matching 7 bases. V dropped 9 bases and J dropped 7; count of bases not matched to a gene: 11. The CDR3 has 13 amino acids. The germline CDR1 and CDR2 sequences are ENHRY and SYGVKD. The CDR3, as DNA: TGTGCCATTTCCTCACAGGGGAAGTTTGGCTACACCTTC. It specifies CAISSQGKFGYTF.

This clonotype has more than one count but fewer than ten. The V gene is TRBV2, the J gene TRBJ1-2; no clear D gene. Germline V CDR1 and CDR2: SNHLY, FYNNEI. V shed 5 bases and J shed 4 bases, with 11 bases lying between them. The CDR3 is made up of 13 amino acids. The CDR3 DNA is TGTGCCAGCAGTAACGACCGCTCCTATGGCTACACCTTC. Translating it yields CASSNDRSYGYTF.

This clonotype was seen only a few times. The CDR3 sequence: CASSLVSGAEQFF. CDR3 sequence (DNA): TGTGCCAGCAGCTTAGTTTCGGGGGCCGAGCAGTTCTTC. V usage is TRBV11-3 and J usage is TRBJ2-1; D could derive from TRBD1 or TRBD2 (6 bases each). V was clipped by 1 base and J by 10 bases, with 11 bases between them. Germline CDR1 and CDR2: SGHNT and YENEEA. The CDR3 totals 13 residues.

The chain recombines TRBV6-6 with TRBJ2-7; D remains unclear. This CDR3 comprises 13 residues. Trimming took 6 bases from V and 7 from J, leaving 16 bases between them. Germline V gene lookup returns CDR1 MNHNY and CDR2 SVGAGI (reference sequence). The CDR3, as DNA: TGTGCCAGCAGAGACTCAACACAAGGGGAGCAGTACTTC. Amino acid sequence: CASRDSTQGEQYF.

Ten or more counts support this clonotype. This chain joins TRBV7-2 and TRBJ2-2; possibly TRBD1 for D (5 bases). CDR1 and CDR2 (germline): SGHTA, FQGNSA. V shed 5 bases and J shed 4 bases, with 11 bases lying between them. The CDR3 spans 14 residues. CDR3 protein: CASSPDRFTGELFF. CDR3 coding DNA: TGTGCCAGCAGCCCCGACAGATTCACCGGGGAGCTGTTTTTT.

This clonotype appeared many times. The chain carries TRBV20-1 and TRBJ2-3; D is ambiguous. Germline loops: CDR1 DFQATT, CDR2 SNEGSKA (reference sequence). The V end was cut by 0 bases, the J end by 5 bases, with 6 bases between. The CDR3 has 12 residues. CDR3 sequence: CSARDIVDTQYF. The CDR3 DNA is TGCAGTGCTAGAGATATAGTAGATACGCAGTATTTT.

The CDR3, as DNA: TGTGCCATCATGGCAGGGGATTCTAATGAGCAGTTCTTC. Its translation: CAIMAGDSNEQFF. The gene calls are TRBV10-3 and TRBJ2-1, with D tentatively TRBD1 (6 bases). The V end lost 7 bases, the J end lost 7 bases, and 14 bases lay between the germline ends. The CDR3 is made up of 13 amino acids. Germline loops: CDR1 ENHRY, CDR2 SYGVKD.

This clonotype has only a few counts. This sequence joins TRBV12-3 or TRBV12-4 and TRBJ2-1; no firm D call. This CDR3 comprises 13 residues. The V gene lost 3 bases and the J gene lost 5 bases, with 8 bases spanning the gap. CDR3 nucleotides: TGTGCCAGCAGTTTTTTTAGGGACAATGAGCAGTTCTTC. Its translation: CASSFFRDNEQFF.

Only one count was recorded for this clonotype. The rearrangement uses TRBV28 and TRBJ2-3; D tentatively fits TRBD1 or TRBD2 (5 bases each). Germline CDR1 MDHEN, CDR2 SYDVKM. This CDR3 is built from 14 residues. V gave up 5 bases and J gave up 4 bases, with 13 bases separating them. CDR3 DNA sequence: TGTGCCAGCAGTGCCGGGACCGTAGCAGATACGCAGTATTTT. This encodes CASSAGTVADTQYF.

In its sample, this clonotype was seen many times. The chain couples TRBV12-3 or TRBV12-4 to TRBJ1-1; TRBD1 matches 9 bases. The CDR3 totals 14 residues. V was pared by 6 bases and J by 0 bases, with 2 bases of the junction left unmatched. CDR3 nucleotides: TGTGCCAGCAGAAGGACAGGGGTGAACACTGAAGCTTTCTTT. Its translation: CASRRTGVNTEAFF.

The table lists this clonotype with a few counts. The genes are TRBV2 and TRBJ1-1; D might be TRBD1 (5 bases). The germline V gene has CDR1 SNHLY and CDR2 FYNNEI. V was cut by 7 bases and J by 3 bases, with 12 bases left in between. The CDR3 has 13 amino acids. The chain's CDR3 is CASIFGAYTEAFF. The CDR3 DNA reads TGTGCCAGCATTTTCGGGGCATACACTGAAGCTTTCTTT.

In its sample, this clonotype was seen a few times. This chain joins TRBV3-1 and TRBJ1-1; unclear D gene. Between the trimmed V and J ends, which lost 4 bases and 2 bases, there was a span of 2 bases. Germline V lookup: CDR1 LGHDT, CDR2 YNNKEL (reference sequence). The CDR3 is 11 amino acids. The CDR3 bases are TGTGCCAGCAGCCGAAACACTGAAGCTTTCTTT. It is translated as CASSRNTEAFF. Based on the CDR3 plus reference TRBV3-1 and TRBJ1-1, the full variable domain is DTAVSQTPKYLVTQMGNDKSIKCEQNLGHDTMYWYKQDSKKFLKIMFSYNNKELIINETVPNRFSPKSPDKAHLNLHINSLELGDSAVYFCASSRNTEAFFGQGTRLTVV.

This clonotype was counted a few times. The chain combines TRBV13 with TRBJ2-2; tentative D call: TRBD2 (6 bases). The CDR3 runs 17 residues. Per germline, CDR1 PRHDT and CDR2 FYEKMQ (reference sequence). V lost 8 bases, J lost 2 bases, and 21 bases lay in between. As DNA, the CDR3 is TGTGCCAGCGGCCCTGGACTACCGGGAGTAAACACCGGGGAGCTGTTTTTT. Translated: CASGPGLPGVNTGELFF.

This clonotype was recorded many times. The J gene is TRBJ1-5, the V gene TRBV6-5; weak D call: TRBD1 (5 bases). This CDR3 is built from 15 residues. CDR1 and CDR2 (germline): MNHEY, SVGAGI. Trimming stripped 5 bases from V and 2 bases from J, with 13 bases between. This CDR3 reads CASSRNPTGNQPQHF. The CDR3 coding sequence is TGTGCCAGCAGTCGGAACCCGACAGGCAATCAGCCCCAGCATTTT.

This clonotype showed up just a few times. This rearrangement joins TRBV19 to TRBJ2-6, with TRBD2 as a possible D gene (6 bases). This CDR3 spans 16 amino acids. Germline CDR1 is LNHDA and CDR2 is SQIVND (reference sequence). The V end lost 5 bases, the J end lost 1 base, and 12 bases lay between the germline ends. CDR3: CASSPLLASGANVLTF. DNA of the CDR3: TGTGCCAGTAGTCCCCTCCTAGCGTCTGGGGCCAACGTCCTGACTTTC.